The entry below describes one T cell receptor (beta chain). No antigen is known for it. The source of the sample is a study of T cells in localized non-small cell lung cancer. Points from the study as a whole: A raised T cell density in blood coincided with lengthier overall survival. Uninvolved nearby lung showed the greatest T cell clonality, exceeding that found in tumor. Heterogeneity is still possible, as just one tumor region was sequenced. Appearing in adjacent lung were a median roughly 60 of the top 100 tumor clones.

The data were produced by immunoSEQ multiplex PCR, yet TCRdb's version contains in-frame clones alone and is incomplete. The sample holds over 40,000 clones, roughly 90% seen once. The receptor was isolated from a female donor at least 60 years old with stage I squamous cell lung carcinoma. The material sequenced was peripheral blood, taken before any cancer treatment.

CDR3 coding DNA: TGTGCCAGCAGTTACTCGCCGGGACTGTCCTACGAGCAGTACTTC. It specifies CASSYSPGLSYEQYF. This rearrangement joins TRBV6-5 to TRBJ2-7; weak D call: TRBD2 (6 bases). Germline V CDR1 and CDR2: MNHEY, SVGAGI. The CDR3 is 15 residues long. The V and J ends lost 0 bases and 1 base respectively, with 10 bases between them.